Below, 15 T cell receptor beta chains from the same sample are listed, as sequenced in a study of T-cell reconstitution after alpha-beta-depleted transplantation in children. Unique molecular identifiers were used to barcode this TCRbeta library. Each CDR3 protein is one row after TCRdb ran MiXCR on the PCR reads. The profile shows 400,000 to 550,000 distinct CDR3 sequences, approximately 10% of them singletons. The sequencing used PBMCs, collected before TCRalphabeta/CD19-depleted stem cell transplant. These receptors all stem from a child aged 2-15 years with inherited bone marrow failure, due to receive a stem cell transplant.

This clonotype has a handful of counts. The chain carries TRBV19 and TRBJ1-4; TRBD1 matches at 7 bases. This CDR3 has 15 amino acids. The V gene's germline CDR1 is LNHDA and CDR2 SQIVND (reference sequence). V gave up 1 base and J gave up 5 bases; unmatched junction bases: 4. Here the CDR3 DNA reads TGTGCCAGTAGTATAGCCCAGGGGGGCAATGAAAAACTGTTTTTT. Translating it yields CASSIAQGGNEKLFF.

This clonotype occurred a few times. The V gene is TRBV20-1, the J gene TRBJ1-2, with D perhaps matching TRBD1 (5 bases). The CDR3 is 15 amino acids. V was shortened by 1 base and J by 4 bases, with 16 bases between the two germline ends. Germline assignment: CDR1 DFQATT and CDR2 SNEGSKA (reference sequence). Here the CDR3 reads CSARGGQHIAYGYTF. Here the CDR3 DNA reads TGCAGTGCTAGAGGGGGCCAACATATCGCCTATGGCTACACCTTC.

At least ten counts were recorded for this clonotype. The CDR3 DNA is TGTGCCAGCAGTTTATCGACTAGCGGGAGGTACAATGAGCAGTTCTTC. Translated, it gives CASSLSTSGRYNEQFF. The chain links TRBV27 to TRBJ2-1, with TRBD2 matching 13 bases. This CDR3 contains 16 residues. In germline, CDR1 is MNHEY, CDR2 SMNVEV (reference sequence). V gave up 0 bases and J gave up 4 bases; unmatched junction bases: 0.

About this clonotype: A much larger clonotype is one base distant, so this may be a read error. The genes are TRBV4-3 and TRBJ2-5; no firm D call. Germline CDR1 and CDR2: LGHNA and YSLEER. CDR3 length equals 15 residues. This chain's CDR3 is CAGSQDLGKQETQYF. The CDR3 nucleotides read TGCGCCGGCAGCCAAGATTTGGGGAAACAAGAGACCCAGTACTTC.

This clonotype was detected many times. The chain has TRBV14 and TRBJ2-2, with 7 bases aligning to TRBD2. Germline CDR1 and CDR2: SGHDN and FVKESK. The CDR3 is made up of 14 amino acids. V lost 4 bases and J lost 9; bases outside the gene matches: 8. CDR3 amino acids: CASSPGLDLRELFF. In DNA form, the CDR3 reads TGTGCCAGCAGCCCTGGACTAGATCTTAGGGAGCTGTTTTTT.

This clonotype was seen repeatedly, ten times or more. V is TRBV28 and J is TRBJ2-2; D unresolved. The CDR3 is 16 residues long. CDR1 and CDR2 (germline): MDHEN, SYDVKM. Trimming pared 3 bases from V and 1 base from J, leaving 12 bases between. The CDR3 protein is CASSFSVTQNTGELFF. The CDR3 nucleotides are TGTGCCAGCAGTTTCTCTGTGACCCAGAACACCGGGGAGCTGTTTTTT.

This clonotype was seen repeatedly, ten times or more. V and J are TRBV15 and TRBJ1-2; D ambiguous. Trimming took off 4 bases at V and 4 bases at J, with 7 bases between the two ends. This CDR3 region has 12 residues. Germline CDR1 is LNHNV and CDR2 is YYDKDF (reference sequence). CDR3 in DNA: TGTGCCACCAGCACCGTGGGCTATGGCTACACCTTC. This codes for CATSTVGYGYTF.

This clonotype appeared many times. The chain recombines TRBV29-1 with TRBJ2-5, with 11 positions matching TRBD2. The J segment lost 4 bases and the V segment lost 8 bases, leaving 3 bases of the junction unmatched. Germline V lookup: CDR1 SQVTM, CDR2 ANQGSEA. The CDR3 contains 12 residues. CDR3 protein: CSILAGAETQYF. CDR3 nucleotide sequence: TGCAGCATACTAGCGGGAGCAGAGACCCAGTACTTC.

As regards this clonotype: It may be a read error: a sequence one base away is much more abundant. The genes are TRBV20-1 and TRBJ2-2, with D possibly being TRBD2 (6 bases). The CDR3 is 14 residues long. CDR1 is DFQATT, CDR2 SNEGSKA, per germline (reference sequence). DNA of the CDR3: TGCAGTTGTGCCCGGGACTCTATCACCTGGGAGCTGTTTTTT. Translating gives CSCARDSITWELFF.

At least ten counts were recorded for this clonotype. The chain combines TRBV5-4 with TRBJ2-3; 7 bases match TRBD2. The CDR3 extends over 18 amino acids. CDR1 and CDR2 from the germline V gene are SGHNT and YYREEE (reference sequence). After removal of 7 bases from V and 3 bases from J, the junction contained 20 bases not matched to a gene. CDR3 loop: CASSRSIPLAGATDTQYF. The CDR3 DNA sequence: TGTGCCAGCTCAAGGAGTATCCCACTGGCGGGAGCTACAGATACGCAGTATTTT.

This clonotype has a count of ten or more. V usage is TRBV5-6 and J usage is TRBJ2-7, with D perhaps matching TRBD1 or TRBD2 (6 bases each). Germline V lookup: CDR1 SGHDT, CDR2 YYEEEE. The germline V and J ends were trimmed by 3 bases and 7 bases, with 14 bases remaining between them. The CDR3 contains 13 residues. The CDR3 here is CASSWRGSGEQYF. Here the CDR3 DNA reads TGTGCCAGCAGCTGGAGGGGGAGTGGAGAGCAGTACTTC.

This clonotype was detected ten times or more. The CDR3 reads CASSLESGIYNEQFF. CDR3 coding DNA: TGCGCCAGCAGCTTGGAGAGCGGGATTTACAATGAGCAGTTCTTC. This chain connects TRBV5-1 to TRBJ2-1; the match to TRBD2 covers 7 bases. This CDR3 comprises 15 residues. Per germline, CDR1 SGHRS and CDR2 YFSETQ. The V and J ends lost 0 bases and 4 bases, in that order; junction bases with no gene match: 4.

This clonotype was seen at least ten times. The genes are TRBV29-1 and TRBJ2-2, with D perhaps matching TRBD2 (5 bases). The CDR3 is made up of 14 amino acids. Germline V gene sequence: CDR1 SQVTM, CDR2 ANQGSEA. The V end was cut by 0 bases, the J end by 1 base, with 6 bases between. The CDR3 region has the DNA TGCAGCGTTGAAGACGAGGGGAACACCGGGGAGCTGTTTTTT. Translation: CSVEDEGNTGELFF.

Worth noting for this clonotype: A clone one base away is much larger, so this may be a read error. V usage is TRBV28 and J usage is TRBJ2-5, with D uncertain. This CDR3 comprises 13 residues. Trimming removed 5 bases at V and 2 bases at J, with 9 bases between. Per the germline V gene, CDR1 is MDHEN and CDR2 is SYDVKM. CDR3 sequence: CASSDLVQETQYF. CDR3 nucleotide sequence: TGTGCCAGCAGTGACCTAGTACAAGAGACCCAGTACTTC.

This clonotype has ten or more counts. The chain uses TRBV25-1 and TRBJ2-7, with no clear D. Germline V lookup: CDR1 MGHDK, CDR2 SYGVNS. Between the trimmed V and J ends, which lost 1 base and 4 bases, there was a span of 8 bases. The CDR3 is made up of 13 amino acids. In DNA, the CDR3 is TGTGCCAGCAGTGAATCCGGAGAATACGAGCAGTACTTC. Its translation is CASSESGEYEQYF.